Listed here are 32 T cell receptor beta chains from one sample, sequenced in a study of response to subunit inactivated influenza vaccine. TCRdb analysed the RT-PCR reads with MiXCR anew, one entry per CDR3 protein. The repertoire holds approximately 310,000 distinct CDR3 sequences, with just over 20% as singletons. The starting material was PBMCs from blood, obtained approximately 20 months after vaccination. Every receptor here comes from a man between 45 and 75 years old who received an inactivated influenza vaccine.

The V call is TRBV9, the J call TRBJ2-7, with no clear D. V lost 0 bases and J 5 bases, leaving 15 bases between the germline ends. The CDR3 covers 15 residues. Looked up from germline, CDR1 is SGDLS and CDR2 is YYNGEE. CDR3 protein: CASSVATGMGNEQYF. The DNA for the CDR3 is TGTGCCAGCAGCGTAGCAACTGGGATGGGGAACGAGCAGTACTTC.

J is TRBJ2-5 and V is TRBV6-5; D is possibly TRBD1 (5 bases). Germline V gene sequence: CDR1 MNHEY, CDR2 SVGAGI. The V and J ends lost 4 bases and 5 bases respectively, with 17 bases between them. This CDR3 contains 15 residues. The CDR3 DNA reads as TGTGCCAGCAGTTCCCCTGGGGCGAGTTGGGAGACCCAGTACTTC. The encoded protein is CASSSPGASWETQYF.

This clonotype has a count of ten or more. The chain joins TRBV4-3 to TRBJ2-1; the D is unclear. The CDR3 sequence is 16 residues long. CDR1 is LGHNA and CDR2 is YSLEER in the germline V gene. The V end was cut by 0 bases, the J end by 0 bases, with 9 bases between. CDR3 nucleotides: TGCGCCAGCAGCCAAGATAGAAGGAGCTCCTACAATGAGCAGTTCTTC. This gives the protein CASSQDRRSSYNEQFF.

The rearrangement links TRBV20-1 to TRBJ2-1; the D is unclear. The germline gives CDR1 DFQATT, CDR2 SNEGSKA (reference sequence). V was trimmed by 3 bases and J by 2 bases, leaving 8 bases between them. The CDR3 is 13 residues long. CDR3 amino acids: CSASWRPYNEQFF. DNA of the CDR3: TGCAGTGCTAGCTGGCGTCCCTACAATGAGCAGTTCTTC.

The chain joins TRBV20-1 to TRBJ2-7; a possible D gene is TRBD2 (5 bases). This CDR3 contains 14 residues. V lost 0 bases and J 2 bases, leaving 11 bases between the germline ends. The V gene's germline CDR1 is DFQATT and CDR2 SNEGSKA (reference sequence). CDR3 in amino acids: CSARDSLGTYEQYF. As DNA, the CDR3 is TGCAGTGCTAGAGATTCTCTCGGGACCTACGAGCAGTACTTC.

This clonotype has a handful of counts. The J gene is TRBJ2-7, the V gene TRBV4-1; D possibly corresponds to TRBD2 (5 bases). CDR1 is MGHRA and CDR2 is YSYEKL in the germline V gene. The CDR3 spans 17 residues. Trimming removed 0 bases at V and 0 bases at J, with 15 bases between. Here the CDR3 reads CASSQDLGDRLSYEQYF. The CDR3 region has the DNA TGCGCCAGCAGCCAAGATCTCGGGGATAGGCTCTCCTACGAGCAGTACTTC.

The rearrangement links TRBV12-3 or TRBV12-4 to TRBJ1-1, with TRBD1 matching over 7 bases. CDR3 length: 11 residues. The V and J ends lost 9 bases and 7 bases, in that order; junction bases with no gene match: 5. CDR3: CASRQGIEAFF. CDR3 nucleotide sequence: TGTGCCAGTCGACAGGGTATTGAAGCTTTCTTT.

In regard to this clonotype: No conserved phenylalanine or tryptophan ends this CDR3, so it is likely a read error. This chain joins TRBV5-5 and TRBJ2-2, with D possibly TRBD2 on 6 matching bases. The CDR3 extends over 15 amino acids. Germline loops: CDR1 SGHKS, CDR2 YYEKEE (reference sequence). V lost 2 bases and J lost 7, with 15 bases in between. CDR3 sequence reads: CASSLDQAGRGELFL. For the CDR3, the DNA is TGTGCCAGCAGCTTAGACCAAGCGGGCCGCGGGGAGCTGTTTCTT.

This rearrangement joins TRBV6-5 to TRBJ2-3; the D gene is possibly TRBD2 (5 bases). V lost 2 bases and J 0 bases, leaving 9 bases between the germline ends. Germline CDR1 MNHEY, CDR2 SVGAGI. This CDR3 is 15 amino acids long. The CDR3 sequence: CASSYQRRSTDTQYF. In DNA form, the CDR3 reads TGTGCCAGCAGTTACCAGCGGAGGAGCACAGATACGCAGTATTTT.

In its sample, this clonotype was seen a few times. V is TRBV5-1 and J is TRBJ1-2, with TRBD1 identical over 7 bases. With V trimmed by 0 bases and J by 2 bases, 4 bases remained unmatched. CDR3 length: 15 residues. Germline V gene sequence: CDR1 SGHRS, CDR2 YFSETQ. CDR3 DNA sequence: TGCGCCAGCAGCTTGGGAGACAGGGAGAACTATGGCTACACCTTC. Translation gives CASSLGDRENYGYTF.

The chain links TRBV20-1 to TRBJ1-4; a possible D gene is TRBD1 (6 bases). CDR3 length equals 12 residues. The germline V and J ends were trimmed by 5 bases and 8 bases, with 12 bases remaining between them. Germline assignment: CDR1 DFQATT and CDR2 SNEGSKA (reference sequence). CDR3 sequence: CSAVGAAEKLFF. CDR3 bases: TGCAGTGCTGTGGGGGCCGCGGAAAAACTGTTTTTT.

This clonotype was observed a few times. One end of the junction is discordant with germline, which a read error may explain. V gene TRBV11-2 combines with J gene TRBJ1-1; D remains ambiguous. Germline assignment: CDR1 SGHAT and CDR2 FQNNGV. The CDR3 has 13 amino acids. Here the CDR3 reads CASSLDTGSRAPF. Written as DNA, the CDR3 is TGTGCCAGCAGCTTAGATACCGGGAGTAGGGCCCCATTT.

V is TRBV29-1 and J is TRBJ1-4; no definite D call. The CDR3 has 17 amino acids. Germline V CDR1 and CDR2: SQVTM, ANQGSEA. Trimming stripped 5 bases from V and 8 bases from J, with 27 bases between. CDR3 nucleotide sequence: TGCAGCGTTTCGGTATTAGTGGCTCGAGGCCCATTCGAAAAACTGTTTTTT. It encodes CSVSVLVARGPFEKLFF.

Many counts were recorded for this clonotype. This sequence joins TRBV12-3 or TRBV12-4 and TRBJ1-2, with 7 bases fitting TRBD1. The V and J ends lost 4 bases and 4 bases, in that order; junction bases with no gene match: 6. The CDR3 is 14 residues long. Here the CDR3 reads CASSSSDRAYGYTF. Here the CDR3 DNA reads TGTGCCAGCAGTTCCTCCGACAGGGCCTATGGCTACACCTTC.

In this sample, this clonotype turned up a few times. The chain is built from TRBV11-2 and TRBJ1-2; D might be TRBD1 (6 bases). The germline V and J ends were trimmed by 5 bases and 0 bases, with 16 bases remaining between them. CDR3 length: 16 amino acids. The germline gives CDR1 SGHAT, CDR2 FQNNGV. The CDR3 protein is CASSPGQTLTNYGYTF. CDR3 bases: TGTGCCAGCAGCCCCGGACAGACCCTTACTAACTATGGCTACACCTTC. The full variable domain, its missing parts supplied by reference TRBV11-2 and TRBJ1-2, is EAGVAQSPRYKIIEKRQSVAFWCNPISGHATLYWYQQILGQGPKLLIQFQNNGVVDDSQLPKDRFSAERLKGVDSTLKIQPAKLEDSAVYLCASSPGQTLTNYGYTFGSGTRLTVV.

The chain combines TRBV12-3 or TRBV12-4 with TRBJ2-7; 7 bases fit TRBD2. V trimming: 3 bases; J trimming: 10 bases; junction bases outside the gene matches: 6. The CDR3 totals 12 residues. CDR3 bases: TGTGCCAGCAGTTTTGCGCTAGCGGAACAGTACTTC. The encoded protein is CASSFALAEQYF.

This clonotype was observed a handful of times. The chain couples TRBV4-3 to TRBJ1-1, with TRBD1 matching 11 bases. CDR1 and CDR2 (germline): LGHNA, YSLEER. This CDR3 comprises 15 residues. Trimming cost V 3 bases and J 5 bases; bases outside gene matches: 5. The CDR3 DNA reads TGCGCCAGCAGCCACTCCGGGACAGGGGGAACTGAAGCTTTCTTT. Protein product: CASSHSGTGGTEAFF.

The chain recombines TRBV3-1 with TRBJ1-1, with a possible D match to TRBD1 (5 bases). The CDR3 covers 16 residues. CDR1 and CDR2 from the germline V gene are LGHDT and YNNKEL (reference sequence). V was pared by 0 bases and J by 0 bases, with 11 bases between. CDR3 in amino acids: CASSQDYDSMNTEAFF. The CDR3 DNA is TGTGCCAGCAGCCAAGATTACGACAGCATGAACACTGAAGCTTTCTTT.

A few counts support this clonotype. The chain employs TRBV4-3 and TRBJ1-6, with D perhaps TRBD1 (5 bases). The CDR3 loop spans 16 amino acids. Germline CDR1 is LGHNA and CDR2 is YSLEER. Trimming removed 0 bases from V and 7 bases from J, with 13 bases in between. The CDR3 sequence is CASSQDTRDGNSPLHF. DNA of the CDR3: TGCGCCAGCAGCCAAGATACCAGGGATGGAAATTCACCCCTCCACTTT.

The CDR3 sequence is CASSQGVGLAAYEQYF. The DNA of the CDR3 is TGCGCCAGCAGCCAAGGTGTCGGGCTAGCGGCCTACGAGCAGTACTTC. The chain is built from TRBV4-3 and TRBJ2-7, with 7 bases that match TRBD2. Trimming cost V 1 base and J 2 bases; bases outside gene matches: 8. The germline V gene has CDR1 LGHNA and CDR2 YSLEER. The CDR3 covers 16 residues.

The chain combines TRBV12-3 or TRBV12-4 with TRBJ2-5, with 7 bases identical to TRBD2. This CDR3 comprises 16 residues. The J segment lost 2 bases and the V segment lost 8 bases, leaving 14 bases of the junction unmatched. This chain's CDR3 is CASAVASGYLQETQYF. DNA of the CDR3: TGTGCCAGCGCTGTGGCTAGCGGATACCTTCAAGAGACCCAGTACTTC.

This clonotype was seen many times. This chain uses TRBV6-1 with TRBJ1-6; 9 nucleotides match TRBD1. The CDR3 has 14 amino acids. J lost 7 bases, V lost 6 bases, and 4 bases had no gene match. Per the germline V gene, CDR1 is MNHNS and CDR2 is SASEGT. CDR3 coding DNA: TGTGCCAGCAGCGACAGGGGGGGAAATTCACCCCTCCACTTT. Its protein product is CASSDRGGNSPLHF.

The chain carries TRBV20-1 and TRBJ2-7; 7 nucleotides line up with TRBD2. V was clipped by 5 bases and J by 3 bases; unmatched bases: 7. Looked up from germline, CDR1 is DFQATT and CDR2 is SNEGSKA (reference sequence). The CDR3 contains 13 residues. CDR3 in amino acids: CSAEGGSVYEQYF. The CDR3 nucleotides are TGCAGTGCTGAAGGCGGGAGCGTCTACGAGCAGTACTTC.

The V and J genes are TRBV18 and TRBJ2-4; tentatively, D is TRBD2 (7 bases). This CDR3 contains 14 residues. Trimming stripped 3 bases from V and 3 bases from J, with 9 bases between. The germline CDR1 and CDR2 sequences are KGHSH and LQKENI. In DNA, the CDR3 is TGTGCCAGCTCACCGGGAGGGGGCAAAAACATTCAGTACTTC. Translated, it gives CASSPGGGKNIQYF.

The V and J genes are TRBV29-1 and TRBJ2-3; weak D call: TRBD2 (6 bases). This CDR3 region has 15 residues. Trimming took 6 bases from V and 8 from J, leaving 24 bases between them. Per the germline V gene, CDR1 is SQVTM and CDR2 is ANQGSEA. The CDR3 nucleotides are TGCAGCGTCGCAGCGCGTAGGTCTATCGGGGGTACGCAGTATTTT. Protein sequence: CSVAARRSIGGTQYF.

The chain carries TRBV6-1 and TRBJ1-1; perhaps TRBD1 as D (6 bases). Looked up from germline, CDR1 is MNHNS and CDR2 is SASEGT. The CDR3 consists of 15 residues. Trimming removed 6 bases at V and 4 bases at J, with 18 bases between. In DNA, the CDR3 is TGTGCCAGCAGAGTATCCGGGACAAGAGTCACTGAAGCTTTCTTT. The encoded protein is CASRVSGTRVTEAFF.

The table lists this clonotype with a few counts. CDR3 coding DNA: TGCGCCAGCAGCTTGTCCCCAGGGAACAATGAGCAGTTCTTC. Its protein product is CASSLSPGNNEQFF. This rearrangement joins TRBV5-1 to TRBJ2-1; TRBD1 is a possible D gene (5 bases). The germline CDR1 and CDR2 sequences are SGHRS and YFSETQ. This CDR3 comprises 14 residues. Trimming left V 1 base short and J 5 bases short, with 10 bases between.

A few counts support this clonotype. The chain joins TRBV9 to TRBJ1-1; TRBD1 aligns across 7 bases. The trim removed 1 base at V and 0 bases at J, leaving 12 bases unmatched. The CDR3 has 18 residues. From germline, CDR1 is SGDLS and CDR2 YYNGEE. As DNA, the CDR3 is TGTGCCAGCAGCGTATTCCGGGACAGTACTCCTATGAACACTGAAGCTTTCTTT. Amino acids: CASSVFRDSTPMNTEAFF.

This clonotype was picked up a small number of times. This chain joins TRBV2 and TRBJ1-2, with D perhaps TRBD1 (6 bases). The CDR3 sequence is 16 residues long. CDR1 SNHLY and CDR2 FYNNEI come from the germline V gene. V lost 0 bases and J lost 8, with 19 bases in between. CDR3 protein: CASSEALLVGQRGYTF. The DNA of the CDR3 is TGTGCCAGCAGTGAAGCGCTTCTGGTTGGACAGCGGGGCTACACCTTC.

V usage is TRBV10-1 and J usage is TRBJ2-7; D is undetermined. Germline V CDR1 and CDR2: WNHNN, SYGVQD (reference sequence). The CDR3 runs 12 residues. V was pared by 3 bases and J by 1 base, with 4 bases between. The chain's CDR3 is CASSDPSYEQYF. The CDR3 coding sequence is TGCGCCAGCAGTGACCCGTCCTACGAGCAGTACTTC.

This clonotype has a handful of counts. The chain recombines TRBV19 with TRBJ1-1; D possibly corresponds to TRBD1 (6 bases). The V gene lost 4 bases and the J gene lost 1 base, with 10 bases spanning the gap. The germline CDR1 and CDR2 sequences are LNHDA and SQIVND (reference sequence). The CDR3 sequence is 14 residues long. Here the CDR3 DNA reads TGTGCCAGTAGTACCCGGGGGCCGAACACTGAAGCTTTCTTT. Encoded protein: CASSTRGPNTEAFF.

This clonotype showed up many times. This chain connects TRBV5-1 to TRBJ2-7; D is undetermined. Germline V gives CDR1 SGHRS, CDR2 YFSETQ. CDR3 length equals 15 residues. V lost 4 bases and J lost 2, with 16 bases in between. The CDR3 loop reads CASSRILDGTYEQYF. The CDR3, as DNA: TGCGCCAGCAGCCGTATTTTGGACGGAACCTACGAGCAGTACTTC.